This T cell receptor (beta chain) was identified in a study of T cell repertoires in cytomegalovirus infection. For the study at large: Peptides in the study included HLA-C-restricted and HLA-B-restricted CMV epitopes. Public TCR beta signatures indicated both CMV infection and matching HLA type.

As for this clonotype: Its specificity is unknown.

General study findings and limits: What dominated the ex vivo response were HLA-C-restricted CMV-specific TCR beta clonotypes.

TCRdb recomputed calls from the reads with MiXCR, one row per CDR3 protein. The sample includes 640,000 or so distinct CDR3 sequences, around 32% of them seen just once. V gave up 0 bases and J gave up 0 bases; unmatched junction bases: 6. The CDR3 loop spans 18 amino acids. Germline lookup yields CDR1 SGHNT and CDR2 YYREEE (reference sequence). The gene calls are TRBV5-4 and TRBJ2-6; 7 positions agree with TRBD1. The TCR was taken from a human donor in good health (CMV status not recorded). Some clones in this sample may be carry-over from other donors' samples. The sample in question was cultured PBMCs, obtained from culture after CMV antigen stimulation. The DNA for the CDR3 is TGTGCCAGCAGCTTGGAGGGGACAGAGCGCTCTGGGGCCAACGTCCTGACTTTC. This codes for CASSLEGTERSGANVLTF.